The rows below give T cell receptor beta chains drawn from one sample of a study of blood T cell repertoires in COVID-19. The protocol was immunoSEQ multiplex PCR, while the TCRdb copy is restricted to in-frame clones and leaves out a portion. The sample has approximately 170,000 clones, approximately 90% seen once. Sequenced input: peripheral blood. These receptor sequences come from a man between 18 and 29 years old who had recovered from COVID-19. Each CDR3 is given with its conserved first and last residue. D genes are given only for firm matches. Expanded clones get a size class; other rows say once, few or many, or leave the size out.

clone_size	d_call	v_call	j_call	cdr3_aa	cdr3_nt
once	TRBD2	TRBV28	TRBJ2-3	CASNLLGLAGTDTQYF	TGTGCCAGCAATCTTTTGGGACTAGCGGGAACAGATACGCAGTATTTT
.	.	TRBV9	TRBJ2-5	CASSADRTKRGETQYF	TGTGCCAGCAGCGCGGACAGGACAAAGCGGGGGGAGACCCAGTACTTC
.	TRBD2	TRBV23-1	TRBJ2-1	CASSQSGSYYNEQFF	TGCGCCAGCAGTCAAAGCGGGAGTTACTACAATGAGCAGTTCTTC
.	.	TRBV28	TRBJ1-2	CASSPADSTGLGGGYTF	TGTGCCAGCAGTCCTGCGGACAGCACCGGCCTTGGGGGTGGCTACACCTTC
many	.	TRBV6-5	TRBJ1-3	CASSYADTSGNTIYF	TGTGCCAGCAGTTACGCGGACACCTCTGGAAACACCATATATTTT
.	.	TRBV7-2	TRBJ2-1	CASSLGVNEQFF	TGTGCCAGCAGCTTAGGAGTGAATGAGCAGTTCTTC
.	TRBD1	TRBV5-1	TRBJ1-2	CASSFGGQGQGYTF	TGCGCCAGCAGCTTCGGGGGACAGGGACAGGGCTACACCTTC
.	.	TRBV6-1	TRBJ2-6	CASSERELSGANVLTF	TGTGCCAGCAGTGAGCGGGAACTCTCTGGGGCCAACGTCCTGACTTTC
.	.	TRBV2	TRBJ1-5	CASSDYRDGNQPQHF	TGTGCCAGCAGTGATTACAGGGATGGCAATCAGCCCCAGCATTTT
.	TRBD1	TRBV4-3	TRBJ1-2	CASSQAGTGGGYTF	TGCGCCAGCAGCCAAGCGGGCACAGGGGGTGGCTACACCTTC
.	.	TRBV5-1	TRBJ2-1	CASSRTGSSYNEQFF	TGCGCCAGCAGCCGCACAGGGTCGTCCTACAATGAGCAGTTCTTC
once	TRBD1	TRBV4-1	TRBJ1-2	CASSHPPGQGARYGYTF	TGCGCCAGCAGCCACCCCCCGGGACAGGGGGCACGGTATGGCTACACCTTC
.	TRBD2	TRBV6-1	TRBJ2-1	CASSELGTGGPANEQFF	TGTGCCAGCAGTGAGTTGGGGACGGGAGGGCCAGCGAATGAGCAGTTCTTC
many	TRBD1	TRBV5-6	TRBJ1-2	CASSTGQDGYTF	TGTGCCAGCAGCACCGGACAGGATGGCTACACCTTC
.	.	TRBV30	TRBJ1-1	CAWSVLHNTEAFF	TGTGCCTGGAGTGTACTACATAACACTGAAGCTTTCTTT
.	TRBD1	TRBV6-5	TRBJ2-5	CASSGDRGSGYF	TGTGCCAGCAGCGGGGACAGGGGGTCAGGGTACTTC
.	TRBD1	TRBV6-1	TRBJ1-5	CASSDLTGTEAIQPQHF	TGTGCCAGCAGTGACTTAACCGGGACAGAGGCCATTCAGCCCCAGCATTTT
.	TRBD1	TRBV9	TRBJ1-1	CASSPGGDTEAFF	TGTGCCAGCAGCCCAGGGGGTGACACTGAAGCTTTCTTT
.	.	TRBV19	TRBJ2-1	CASSIARSSYNEQFF	TGTGCCAGTAGTATTGCTAGAAGCTCCTACAATGAGCAGTTCTTC
.	.	TRBV2	TRBJ1-2	CASRGKYGYTF	TGTGCCAGCCGGGGGAAATATGGCTACACCTTC
.	.	TRBV9	TRBJ2-7	CASSKHFASEQYF	TGTGCCAGCAGCAAGCATTTTGCCTCCGAGCAGTACTTC
.	TRBD1	TRBV14	TRBJ1-2	CASSRQQGWNYGYTF	TGTGCCAGCAGCCGACAACAGGGGTGGAACTATGGCTACACCTTC
.	TRBD2	TRBV10-3	TRBJ2-1	CAISERAGANEQFF	TGTGCCATCAGTGAACGAGCGGGAGCTAACGAGCAGTTCTTC
.	TRBD1	TRBV5-1	TRBJ2-5	CASSFGTGEETQYF	TGCGCCAGCAGCTTCGGGACAGGGGAAGAGACCCAGTACTTC
.	.	TRBV9	TRBJ2-3	CASSPLSPSVSDTQYF	TGTGCCAGCAGCCCCCTCTCCCCGAGTGTGTCAGATACGCAGTATTTT
.	TRBD2	TRBV19	TRBJ2-1	CASSSTASGRRRNEQFF	TGTGCCAGTAGTAGTACGGCTAGCGGGAGGCGAAGGAATGAGCAGTTCTTC
.	.	TRBV5-6	TRBJ2-6	CASSLQGSGANVLTF	TGTGCCAGCAGCTTACAGGGCTCTGGGGCCAACGTCCTGACTTTC
.	.	TRBV6-5	TRBJ2-2	CASSPRWWELFF	TGTGCCAGCAGCCCGAGGTGGTGGGAGCTGTTTTTT
.	TRBD2	TRBV10-3	TRBJ2-1	CAISDLGSGRAVDEQFF	TGTGCCATCAGTGACTTGGGGAGCGGGAGGGCCGTTGATGAGCAGTTCTTC
.	TRBD2	TRBV7-9	TRBJ2-7	CASSFGLVTEQYF	TGTGCCAGCAGCTTCGGACTAGTCACCGAGCAGTACTTC
once	.	TRBV19	TRBJ1-3	CASSGDISGNTIYF	TGTGCCAGTAGTGGGGACATCTCTGGAAACACCATATATTTT
.	.	TRBV6-5	TRBJ1-3	CASSYSRQVPGNTIYF	TGTGCCAGCAGTTACTCAAGACAGGTTCCGGGAAACACCATATATTTT
few	TRBD2	TRBV5-8	TRBJ2-2	CASSWRSGSLTGELFF	TGTGCCAGCAGCTGGCGGAGCGGGAGTCTTACCGGGGAGCTGTTTTTT
once	.	TRBV9	TRBJ2-6	CASTNPRVSGANVLTF	TGTGCCAGCACCAACCCAAGAGTCTCTGGGGCCAACGTCCTGACTTTC
.	.	TRBV19	TRBJ1-1	CASRDSLFSGAFF	TGTGCCAGTCGTGACAGTCTCTTCTCTGGAGCTTTCTTT
.	.	TRBV7-2	TRBJ1-2	CASSLGQIGYTF	TGTGCCAGCAGCTTAGGACAAATCGGCTACACCTTC
once	.	TRBV19	TRBJ2-3	CASSKGQSTDTQYF	TGTGCCAGTAGTAAGGGACAAAGCACAGATACGCAGTATTTT